This T cell receptor beta chain was retrieved from a study of post-analysis software for immune sequencing data. Study findings and constraints: Analysis by F measure revealed that same-batch samples clustered strongly together. Among four to six TRBV segments more frequent in patients than controls were TRBV5-6, TRBV5-1 and TRBV20-1. For normalized Chao1 diversity, multiple sclerosis patients scored significantly lower than controls did.

Unique molecular identifiers were present in the TCR beta cDNA libraries. T cells numbering roughly 0.95 to 11 million gave rise to a few hundred thousand cDNA molecules. From the PCR reads, TCRdb called clonotypes with MiXCR, one entry per CDR3 protein. The sample gives about 620,000 distinct CDR3 sequences, 44% of which show up once; 1.5% to 2% is in the top ten. This CDR3 contains 15 residues. Germline V gives CDR1 MDHEN, CDR2 SYDVKM. With regard to this clonotype: Its antigen is currently unknown.

Sequenced input: blood. This sequence originates from a girl aged 10 to 17 with multiple sclerosis. This sequence joins TRBV28 and TRBJ2-5; 7 bases are shared with TRBD1. TRBJ2-7 matches the DNA end more closely, so the J call is doubtful. CDR3 DNA: TGTGCCAGCAGTGGAGCTTCAGGGGGTCACCACGAGCAGTACTTC. This codes for CASSGASGGHHEQYF.